Presented here are 25 T cell receptor beta chains from one specimen sequenced in a study of cytomegalovirus exposure and HLA in healthy donors. The data were produced by immunoSEQ multiplex PCR, yet TCRdb's version contains in-frame clones alone and is incomplete. This table holds 300,000 or so clones, roughly 88% found once. Sequencing was done on a sample of PBMCs. The receptors were gathered from a man aged 25-45 years in good health and CMV-seronegative.

The V call is TRBV27, the J call TRBJ2-2, with 11 bases aligning to TRBD2. The CDR3 loop spans 17 amino acids. Germline CDR1 reads MNHEY; CDR2 reads SMNVEV (reference sequence). V gave up 6 bases and J gave up 0 bases; unmatched junction bases: 6. CDR3 in amino acids: CASSPLAGASNTGELFF. The CDR3 DNA follows: TGTGCCAGCAGCCCACTAGCGGGGGCCTCGAACACCGGGGAGCTGTTTTTT.

J is TRBJ2-7 and V is TRBV28, with 9 bases lining up with TRBD1. With V trimmed by 8 bases and J by 5 bases, 13 bases remained unmatched. This CDR3 is 15 amino acids long. Per the germline V gene, CDR1 is MDHEN and CDR2 is SYDVKM. The CDR3 is CASLPITGGLHEQYF. CDR3 sequence (DNA): TGTGCCAGCTTACCGATAACAGGGGGCTTACACGAGCAGTACTTC.

The chain carries TRBV5-8 and TRBJ1-5; TRBD1 aligns across 7 bases. CDR3 length: 16 amino acids. V was clipped by 0 bases and J by 6 bases; unmatched bases: 9. CDR1 SGHTS and CDR2 YDEGEE come from the germline V gene. The DNA for the CDR3 is TGTGCCAGCAGCTTGGATACGGGACAGAAAAGTCAGCCCCAGCATTTT. Translated: CASSLDTGQKSQPQHF.

The chain has TRBV5-1 and TRBJ2-1, with 9 bases matching TRBD2. The germline gives CDR1 SGHRS, CDR2 YFSETQ. The V gene end was trimmed by 0 bases and the J gene end by 9 bases; junction bases not matched to a gene: 10. The CDR3 length is 16 residues. The DNA for the CDR3 is TGCGCCAGCAGCTTGGTGGTCTCTAGCGGGGACGGTGAGCAGTTCTTC. Translating it yields CASSLVVSSGDGEQFF.

The chain employs TRBV7-2 and TRBJ2-7, with TRBD1 matching over 10 bases. The CDR3 runs to 15 residues. Germline trimming cut 2 bases from V and 9 bases from J; bases unmatched to any gene: 10. The germline V gene has CDR1 SGHTA and CDR2 FQGNSA. This CDR3 reads CASSLSGQGLSGQYF. The CDR3 DNA reads TGTGCCAGCAGCTTATCGGGACAGGGGTTATCGGGGCAGTACTTC. Filled out from reference TRBV7-2 and TRBJ2-7, the complete variable domain reads GAGVSQSPSNKVTEKGKDVELRCDPISGHTALYWYRQSLGQGLEFLIYFQGNSAPDKSGLPSDRFSAERTGGSVSTLTIQRTQQEDSAVYLCASSLSGQGLSGQYFGPGTRLTVT.

The rearrangement uses TRBV19 and TRBJ1-3; maybe TRBD1 (5 bases). Germline CDR1 is LNHDA and CDR2 is SQIVND (reference sequence). V lost 7 bases and J lost 4, with 20 bases in between. The CDR3 covers 16 residues. The CDR3 spells CASKVTGRTRGNTIYF. The CDR3 DNA follows: TGTGCCAGTAAAGTTACAGGACGGACGCGGGGAAACACCATATATTTT.

Only one count was recorded for this clone. The rearrangement joins TRBV27 to TRBJ2-7; tentative D call: TRBD2 (6 bases). Trimming took off 0 bases at V and 7 bases at J, with 10 bases between the two ends. The CDR3 spans 13 residues. CDR1 and CDR2 from the germline V gene are MNHEY and SMNVEV (reference sequence). As DNA, the CDR3 is TGTGCCAGCAGTTTATCGAGAGGGAGGGAGCAGTACTTC. This translates into CASSLSRGREQYF.

The chain employs TRBV2 and TRBJ2-7; TRBD2 agrees at 7 bases. The length of the CDR3 is 16 residues. Germline lookup yields CDR1 SNHLY and CDR2 FYNNEI. Germline trimming cut 8 bases from V and 3 bases from J; bases unmatched to any gene: 16. The CDR3 reads CASVREASGPNYEQYF. The DNA of the CDR3 is TGTGCCAGCGTACGGGAAGCTAGCGGACCGAACTACGAGCAGTACTTC.

This rearrangement joins TRBV10-3 to TRBJ1-2; TRBD1 agrees at 8 bases. The CDR3 is made up of 14 amino acids. With V trimmed by 6 bases and J by 3 bases, 6 bases remained unmatched. Germline CDR1 reads ENHRY; CDR2 reads SYGVKD. CDR3 in DNA: TGTGCCATCAGCACAGGGGGGAGCTACTATGGCTACACCTTC. Protein product: CAISTGGSYYGYTF.

V usage is TRBV4-3 and J usage is TRBJ2-5, with 16 bases matching TRBD2. The germline V gene encodes CDR1 LGHNA and CDR2 YSLEER. The CDR3 length is 16 residues. Trimming took 4 bases from V and 4 from J; bases not matched to a gene: 3. The CDR3 reads CASSLGLAGGPETQYF. The DNA of the CDR3 is TGCGCCAGCAGCCTGGGACTAGCGGGGGGGCCAGAGACCCAGTACTTC.

The rearrangement links TRBV10-3 to TRBJ2-1, with 11 bases identical to TRBD2. The J segment lost 4 bases and the V segment lost 1 base, leaving 3 bases of the junction unmatched. Germline V lookup: CDR1 ENHRY, CDR2 SYGVKD. CDR3 length: 16 amino acids. CDR3 loop: CAISELGTSGYNEQFF. The DNA of the CDR3 is TGTGCCATCAGTGAGTTGGGGACTAGCGGTTACAATGAGCAGTTCTTC.

This chain connects TRBV7-6 to TRBJ1-4; D gene unclear. The CDR3 length is 13 residues. Germline V gives CDR1 SGHVS, CDR2 FNYEAQ. V lost 5 bases and J lost 8, with 12 bases in between. The CDR3 protein is CASSPRTREKLFF. CDR3 sequence (DNA): TGTGCCAGCAGCCCCCGGACTCGAGAAAAACTGTTTTTT.

V gene TRBV19 combines with J gene TRBJ1-3, with 9 bases fitting TRBD1. Germline V gene sequence: CDR1 LNHDA, CDR2 SQIVND (reference sequence). V lost 9 bases, J lost 0 bases, and 15 bases stayed unmatched. This CDR3 has 18 amino acids. CDR3 sequence: CASKGTGFSSSSGNTIYF. The CDR3 DNA reads TGTGCCAGCAAGGGGACAGGGTTTTCCTCGAGCTCTGGAAACACCATATATTTT. Looking up the rest from reference TRBV19 and TRBJ1-3 gives the full variable domain: DGGITQSPKYLFRKEGQNVTLSCEQNLNHDAMYWYRQDPGQGLRLIYYSQIVNDFQKGDIAEGYSVSREKKESFPLTVTSAQKNPTAFYLCASKGTGFSSSSGNTIYFGEGSWLTVV.

V usage is TRBV15 and J usage is TRBJ2-7; possible D gene TRBD1, 6 bases. Germline CDR1 LNHNV, CDR2 YYDKDF (reference sequence). The V end lost 2 bases, the J end lost 3 bases, and 8 bases lay between the germline ends. This CDR3 contains 13 residues. Here the CDR3 reads CATSRPTGYEQYF. The DNA for the CDR3 is TGTGCCACCAGCAGACCGACAGGCTACGAGCAGTACTTC.

The chain combines TRBV2 with TRBJ1-2, with 7 nucleotides matching TRBD1. V was pared by 8 bases and J by 1 base, with 4 bases of the junction left unmatched. Germline CDR1 SNHLY, CDR2 FYNNEI. CDR3 length: 13 amino acids. This chain's CDR3 is CASCRDSNYGYTF. The CDR3 DNA reads as TGTGCCAGCTGCCGGGACAGTAACTATGGCTACACCTTC.

This clone has a single count. The CDR3 protein is CASSETRNSNQPQHF. The CDR3, as DNA: TGTGCCAGCAGTGAGACAAGAAATAGCAATCAGCCCCAGCATTTT. This chain links TRBV2 with TRBJ1-5; D not resolved. There are 15 residues in the CDR3. The germline V gene encodes CDR1 SNHLY and CDR2 FYNNEI. Trimming cost V 3 bases and J 0 bases, with 9 bases left between them.

The chain couples TRBV12-5 to TRBJ2-4, with 9 bases lining up with TRBD1. V gave up 1 base and J gave up 7 bases; unmatched junction bases: 8. This CDR3 has 16 amino acids. Germline V gives CDR1 LGHNT, CDR2 FRNRAP. CDR3 nucleotides: TGTGCTAGTGGTTTGGACACAGGGGGCGTGAGGAACATTCAGTACTTC. Its protein is CASGLDTGGVRNIQYF.

J is TRBJ2-5 and V is TRBV27, with 13 positions matching TRBD2. This CDR3 region has 17 residues. Germline CDR1 is MNHEY and CDR2 is SMNVEV (reference sequence). V lost 3 bases to trimming and J lost 5 bases; unmatched junction nucleotides: 9. As DNA, the CDR3 is TGTGCCAGCAGTTTCCGCTATACTAGCGGGGGGGTCGAGACCCAGTACTTC. It translates to CASSFRYTSGGVETQYF.

The rearrangement joins TRBV27 to TRBJ1-2; no clear D. Per germline, CDR1 MNHEY and CDR2 SMNVEV (reference sequence). The CDR3 covers 13 residues. V was cut by 3 bases and J by 5 bases, with 10 bases left in between. The CDR3 sequence is CASSFSGLYGYTF. CDR3 nucleotide sequence: TGTGCCAGCAGTTTTTCGGGTCTTTATGGCTACACCTTC.

The chain employs TRBV6-1 and TRBJ1-1; 8 bases map to TRBD1. This CDR3 has 14 amino acids. V was clipped by 7 bases and J by 5 bases; unmatched bases: 9. Germline V CDR1 and CDR2: MNHNS, SASEGT. CDR3 nucleotides: TGTGCCAGCACCACAGGGGGGTCGAGGACTGAAGCTTTCTTT. It specifies CASTTGGSRTEAFF.

About this clone itself: The same CDR3 can be traced to other DNA sequences in this sample. The rearrangement uses TRBV6-5 and TRBJ2-1, with 9 bases aligning to TRBD1. The CDR3 spans 14 residues. Germline V gives CDR1 MNHEY, CDR2 SVGAGI. V shed 3 bases and J 6 bases; nucleotides not matched to a gene: 3. As DNA, the CDR3 is TGTGCCAGCAGTTATAGACAGGGGGGCAATGAGCAGTTCTTC. As protein: CASSYRQGGNEQFF.

As for this clone: A junction end diverges from the germline sequence, so it may reflect a read error. The chain couples TRBV5-6 to TRBJ2-4; the D gene is possibly TRBD1 (5 bases). Germline V gene lookup returns CDR1 SGHDT and CDR2 YYEEEE. This CDR3 is 12 amino acids long. The CDR3 bases are TGTGCCAGCAGCTTGGAAGAGGACATCCAGTACTTC. Translating gives CASSLEEDIQYF. The full variable domain, completed using reference TRBV5-6 and TRBJ2-4, is DAGVTQSPTHLIKTRGQQVTLRCSPKSGHDTVSWYQQALGQGPQFIFQYYEEEERQRGNFPDRFSGHQFPNYSSELNVNALLLGDSALYLCASSLEEDIQYFGAGTRLSVL.

The chain links TRBV6-1 to TRBJ2-3; perhaps TRBD2 as D (6 bases). The germline gives CDR1 MNHNS, CDR2 SASEGT. CDR3 size: 11 residues. Trimming pared 4 bases from V and 8 bases from J, leaving 7 bases between. The CDR3 DNA sequence: TGTGCCAGCAGTGCGGGGGTTACGCAGTATTTT. Protein product: CASSAGVTQYF.

This clone appeared a few times. The chain combines TRBV18 with TRBJ2-7, with a tentative D call TRBD2 (5 bases). Trimming left V 1 base short and J 5 bases short, with 12 bases between. CDR1 KGHSH and CDR2 LQKENI come from the germline V gene. The CDR3 loop spans 14 amino acids. The CDR3 sequence is CASSPRIGGHEQYF. For the CDR3, the DNA is TGTGCCAGCTCACCACGCATCGGAGGCCACGAGCAGTACTTC.

This clone was seen just once. V and J are TRBV7-9 and TRBJ1-1; D remains ambiguous. Germline V gene sequence: CDR1 SEHNR, CDR2 FQNEAQ (reference sequence). V was trimmed by 5 bases and J by 3 bases, leaving 16 bases between them. This CDR3 has 15 amino acids. DNA of the CDR3: TGTGCCAGCAGCCCCAGGTCAGCTACTTACACTGAAGCTTTCTTT. Translation: CASSPRSATYTEAFF.